These 18 T cell receptor beta chains were all obtained from the same sample, sequenced in a study of long-term antiretroviral therapy in people with HIV. The libraries were made with immunoSEQ v3.0 at survey level. The repertoire was sequenced with immunoSEQ multiplex PCR; TCRdb's copy has only in-frame clones and lacks some. The sample lists roughly 28,000 clones; approximately 95% were seen once. The material was unsorted PBMCs, obtained 5.3 years after starting antiretroviral therapy. The receptors come from a man over 45 with HIV.

The V gene is TRBV6-1, the J gene TRBJ1-1; D possibly corresponds to TRBD1 (5 bases). There are 14 residues in the CDR3. The V end was cut by 4 bases, the J end by 4 bases, with 13 bases between. CDR1 MNHNS and CDR2 SASEGT come from the germline V gene. In nucleotides, the CDR3 is TGTGCCAGCAGTGTGGGGGGTGGGAGCACTGAAGCTTTCTTT. Residues: CASSVGGGSTEAFF.

V gene TRBV10-3 combines with J gene TRBJ2-1; 12 bases align to TRBD2. CDR3 length: 15 amino acids. Germline-derived CDR1 and CDR2 are ENHRY and SYGVKD. Trimming took 8 bases from V and 1 from J; bases not matched to a gene: 3. CDR3 protein: CAIQTSGGSYNEQFF. The CDR3 DNA reads TGTGCCATCCAGACTAGCGGGGGTTCCTACAATGAGCAGTTCTTC.

The chain uses TRBV5-5 and TRBJ1-6; no clear D. The CDR3 spans 17 residues. From germline, CDR1 is SGHKS and CDR2 YYEKEE (reference sequence). Trimming left V 4 bases short and J 0 bases short, with 14 bases between. The DNA for the CDR3 is TGTGCCAGCAGCCTCAAGGCACAGTACTCCTATAATTCACCCCTCCACTTT. This codes for CASSLKAQYSYNSPLHF.

The genes are TRBV19 and TRBJ2-6; D might be TRBD2 (6 bases). V was trimmed by 3 bases and J by 4 bases, leaving 13 bases between them. Germline values: CDR1 LNHDA, CDR2 SQIVND (reference sequence). This CDR3 spans 16 amino acids. In nucleotides, the CDR3 is TGTGCCAGTAGTATGATCGAAGGAGGGGGGGCCAACGTCCTGACTTTC. It codes for CASSMIEGGGANVLTF.

The V and J genes are TRBV28 and TRBJ1-1; D uncertain. CDR1 and CDR2 from the germline V gene are MDHEN and SYDVKM. CDR3 length equals 11 residues. Trimming removed 3 bases from V and 9 bases from J, with 8 bases in between. CDR3 DNA: TGTGCCAGCAGTTTGGGCCTTAAAGCTTTCTTT. Translating gives CASSLGLKAFF.

Only one count was recorded for this clone. This chain uses TRBV6-1 with TRBJ2-4, with D unresolved. V lost 5 bases and J 5 bases, leaving 10 bases between the germline ends. The germline gives CDR1 MNHNS, CDR2 SASEGT. The CDR3 consists of 13 residues. The CDR3 DNA is TGTGCCAGCAGTTATGGGCCCGAAAACATTCAGTACTTC. Translated: CASSYGPENIQYF.

The chain's CDR3 is CASSKDSDYGYTF. CDR3 nucleotides: TGTGCCAGCAGCAAGGACAGCGACTATGGCTACACCTTC. The rearrangement uses TRBV21-1 and TRBJ1-2; the DNA was not compared with TRBD1, the D call given in the table. TRBV21-1 is a documented pseudogene. The CDR3 runs to 13 residues.

The V call is TRBV5-1, the J call TRBJ2-1; D might be TRBD1 (5 bases). V lost 4 bases and J 13 bases, leaving 21 bases between the germline ends. Germline V gene lookup returns CDR1 SGHRS and CDR2 YFSETQ. This CDR3 is built from 14 residues. The CDR3 coding sequence is TGCGCCAGCAGCCCCACAAACGCGTTCCAGGGACAGTTCTTC. Translated, it gives CASSPTNAFQGQFF.

This chain connects TRBV27 to TRBJ1-1; 8 bases agree with TRBD1. The V gene's germline CDR1 is MNHEY and CDR2 SMNVEV (reference sequence). V lost 6 bases to trimming and J lost 1 base; unmatched junction nucleotides: 4. The CDR3 is 14 amino acids. CDR3 DNA: TGTGCCAGCAGGGACGGACAGGGGAACACTGAAGCTTTCTTT. Protein sequence: CASRDGQGNTEAFF.

V gene TRBV2 combines with J gene TRBJ1-6, with D perhaps matching TRBD1 (5 bases). Trimming took 5 bases from V and 9 from J, leaving 8 bases between them. CDR1 SNHLY and CDR2 FYNNEI come from the germline V gene. The CDR3 runs to 12 residues. CDR3 residues: CASSQGISPLHF. The CDR3 region has the DNA TGTGCCAGCAGTCAGGGTATTTCACCCCTCCACTTT.

CDR3: CSARSSGGSSSYEQYF. The CDR3 DNA sequence: TGCAGCGCCCGGTCTAGCGGGGGGTCCTCCTCCTACGAGCAGTACTTC. The chain uses TRBV29-1 and TRBJ2-7; TRBD2 aligns across 11 bases. Looked up from germline, CDR1 is SQVTM and CDR2 is ANQGSEA. The CDR3 runs to 16 residues. V dropped 7 bases and J dropped 0; count of bases not matched to a gene: 11.

The V gene is TRBV6-7, the J gene TRBJ1-5, with D unclear. TRBV6-7 is known as an ORF, though its function is uncertain. The CDR3 has 16 amino acids. V lost 5 bases and J 1 base, leaving 15 bases between the germline ends. The CDR3 reads CASSEANPRSNQPQHF. In DNA, the CDR3 is TGTGCCAGCAGTGAAGCGAATCCGAGGAGCAATCAGCCCCAGCATTTT.

This sequence joins TRBV9 and TRBJ1-1, with no clear D. V was shortened by 0 bases and J by 3 bases, with 12 bases between the two germline ends. Per germline, CDR1 SGDLS and CDR2 YYNGEE. This CDR3 has 15 amino acids. CDR3 coding DNA: TGTGCCAGCAGCGTAGCTACGTGGAGGGACACTGAAGCTTTCTTT. Amino acid sequence: CASSVATWRDTEAFF. Drawing the rest from reference TRBV9 and TRBJ1-1, the complete variable domain is DSGVTQTPKHLITATGQRVTLRCSPRSGDLSVYWYQQSLDQGLQFLIQYYNGEERAKGNILERFSAQQFPDLHSELNLSSLELGDSALYFCASSVATWRDTEAFFGQGTRLTVV.

The rearrangement joins TRBV6-1 to TRBJ1-6; 9 positions agree with TRBD1. V gave up 6 bases and J gave up 10 bases; unmatched junction bases: 10. The length of the CDR3 is 15 residues. CDR1 and CDR2 (germline): MNHNS, SASEGT. This chain's CDR3 is CASRVPGQGSSPLHF. The DNA of the CDR3 is TGTGCCAGCAGGGTTCCGGGACAGGGATCATCACCCCTCCACTTT.

The CDR3 region has the DNA TGTGCCACAAAGTATACAGGGAGAGGTGAAGCTTTCTTT. Protein: CATKYTGRGEAFF. The V gene is TRBV6-6, the J gene TRBJ1-1, with D perhaps matching TRBD1 (6 bases). This CDR3 is built from 13 residues. CDR1 and CDR2 from the germline V gene are MNHNY and SVGAGI (reference sequence). V was clipped by 10 bases and J by 7 bases, with 19 bases between them.

The J gene is TRBJ1-2, the V gene TRBV5-8; D may be TRBD1 (5 bases). V lost 4 bases and J 8 bases, leaving 24 bases between the germline ends. Germline V gene data show CDR1 as SGHTS and CDR2 as YDEGEE. The CDR3 totals 16 residues. For the CDR3, the DNA is TGTGCCAGCAGCCCCCCTCCGGGACCCAACCCAGGGGGCTACACCTTC. Its protein is CASSPPPGPNPGGYTF.

The chain joins TRBV7-3 to TRBJ2-3; TRBD2 matches at 11 bases. Germline CDR1 SGHTA, CDR2 FQGTGA. J gave up 2 bases and V 4 bases, and 5 bases lay outside the gene matches. This CDR3 spans 16 amino acids. In DNA, the CDR3 is TGTGCCAGCAGCTCCTTAGCGGGGGGGTTCACAGATACGCAGTATTTT. Translating it yields CASSSLAGGFTDTQYF.

In its sample, this clone was seen once. This chain links TRBV6-5 with TRBJ1-2; D remains unclear. With 5 bases removed from V and 7 bases from J, the gap between germline ends came to 8 bases. This CDR3 is 11 amino acids long. Germline CDR1 reads MNHEY; CDR2 reads SVGAGI. The CDR3 DNA follows: TGTGCCAGCAGTGATAACAGTGGCTACACCTTC. Amino acids: CASSDNSGYTF.